The 22 T cell receptor beta chains in this list originate from one sample, sequenced in a study of identical twins. Via MiXCR, TCRdb re-called the 5' RACE reads, giving one row per CDR3 protein. This sample has around 480,000 distinct CDR3 sequences, with 13% to 15% found just once. This same sample was also part of a study on yellow fever vaccine responses in identical twins.

Sample: CD4+ T cells sorted from blood. These TCRs come from a young woman in good health.

This clonotype appeared a few times. V and J are TRBV29-1 and TRBJ2-6; 12 bases fit TRBD2. This CDR3 has 17 amino acids. J gave up 5 bases and V 6 bases, and 11 bases lay outside the gene matches. Germline V lookup: CDR1 SQVTM, CDR2 ANQGSEA. This CDR3 is CSVHTRTSGDRANVLTF. The CDR3 region has the DNA TGCAGCGTCCACACCCGGACTAGCGGGGATCGGGCCAACGTCCTGACTTTC.

In its sample, this clonotype was seen a few times. The J gene is TRBJ2-5, the V gene TRBV7-9; TRBD2 matches 12 bases. The V and J ends lost 5 bases and 14 bases, in that order; junction bases with no gene match: 15. From germline, CDR1 is SEHNR and CDR2 FQNEAQ (reference sequence). This CDR3 comprises 15 residues. The CDR3 is CASSPSLGLAGTFYF. The CDR3 coding sequence is TGTGCCAGCAGCCCAAGTCTCGGACTAGCGGGAACTTTTTACTTC. Full variable domain (rest looked up from reference TRBV7-9 and TRBJ2-5): DTGVSQNPRHKITKRGQNVTFRCDPISEHNRLYWYRQTLGQGPEFLTYFQNEAQLEKSRLLSDRFSAERPKGSFSTLEIQRTEQGDSAMYLCASSPSLGLAGTFYFGPGTRLLVL.

The chain employs TRBV5-4 and TRBJ2-5; the D is unclear. Deletions cut 1 base from V and 2 bases from J, with 12 bases between. This CDR3 spans 15 amino acids. Looked up from germline, CDR1 is SGHNT and CDR2 is YYREEE (reference sequence). The CDR3 nucleotides read TGTGCCAGCAGCTTGTGGTCTACCAAACAAGAGACCCAGTACTTC. Translated, it gives CASSLWSTKQETQYF.

The chain couples TRBV10-3 to TRBJ2-2; 8 bases are a match to TRBD2. This CDR3 contains 14 residues. Germline CDR1 ENHRY, CDR2 SYGVKD. V gave up 7 bases and J gave up 6 bases; unmatched junction bases: 7. CDR3 DNA sequence: TGTGCCATCACCCCGGGGGGGAGCCCCGGGGAGCTGTTTTTT. Its protein is CAITPGGSPGELFF.

J is TRBJ2-7 and V is TRBV4-2, with 7 nucleotides matching TRBD1. Germline CDR1 reads LGHNA; CDR2 reads YNFKEQ. Losses at the gene ends were 3 bases for V and 0 bases for J; bases not matched to a gene: 20. The CDR3 spans 20 residues. CDR3 sequence: CASSQRSGTASIRLSYEQYF. CDR3 DNA sequence: TGTGCCAGCAGCCAGAGGTCCGGGACAGCTTCTATCCGGCTCTCCTACGAGCAGTACTTC.

The V call is TRBV6-2 or TRBV6-3, the J call TRBJ2-4; D may correspond to TRBD1 or TRBD2 (6 bases each). The CDR3 spans 15 residues. Germline lookup yields CDR1 MNHEY and CDR2 SVGEGT. The V and J ends lost 6 bases and 1 base respectively, with 13 bases between them. CDR3 in DNA: TGTGCCAGCAGGGAGACGGGGGCGGCCAAAAACATTCAGTACTTC. It specifies CASRETGAAKNIQYF.

Regarding this clonotype: The CDR3 ends on some other residue instead of the conserved phenylalanine or tryptophan, so this is likely a read error. This sequence joins TRBV5-1 and TRBJ1-1; D may be TRBD1 (5 bases). This CDR3 comprises 14 residues. V lost 4 bases, J lost 4 bases, and 14 bases lay in between. Looked up from germline, CDR1 is SGHRS and CDR2 is YFSETQ. The CDR3, as DNA: TGCGCCAGCAGCGGGGGGGACCGAAGCACTGAAGCTTTCCTT. Translation gives CASSGGDRSTEAFL.

The chain has TRBV6-1 and TRBJ1-2, with D perhaps TRBD1 (5 bases). Trimming removed 6 bases at V and 0 bases at J, with 20 bases between. CDR1 and CDR2 (germline): MNHNS, SASEGT. CDR3 length: 17 residues. The CDR3 nucleotides are TGTGCCAGCAGCCGCCGTTTACCACAGGAAACTAACTATGGCTACACCTTC. Its protein product is CASSRRLPQETNYGYTF.

This clonotype has more than one count but fewer than ten. This chain joins TRBV20-1 and TRBJ2-1, with TRBD2 identical over 10 bases. Germline CDR1 and CDR2: DFQATT and SNEGSKA (reference sequence). With 4 bases clipped from V and 6 bases from J, the junction kept 24 bases outside the gene matches. This CDR3 comprises 20 residues. CDR3 nucleotides: TGCAGTGCTATGCGCAGCCTAGCGGGAGTCCCAACCTCTCCTGCCAATGAGCAGTTCTTC. It is translated as CSAMRSLAGVPTSPANEQFF.

The V gene is TRBV11-3, the J gene TRBJ2-1; the match to TRBD2 covers 12 bases. V lost 5 bases and J lost 6; bases outside the gene matches: 5. This CDR3 has 15 amino acids. CDR1 is SGHNT and CDR2 is YENEEA in the germline V gene. The CDR3 nucleotides are TGTGCCAGCAGCCCCTGGACTAGCGGGACCAATGAGCAGTTCTTC. Amino acid sequence: CASSPWTSGTNEQFF.

This clonotype was detected many times. The rearrangement links TRBV6-2 or TRBV6-3 to TRBJ2-3; D not resolved. The ends were cut back, 2 bases at V and 5 bases at J, with 11 bases in the middle. Germline V lookup: CDR1 MNHEY, CDR2 SVGEGT. The CDR3 totals 14 residues. The CDR3 DNA reads as TGTGCCAGCAGTTACAGGCTCTTCAGAGATACGCAGTATTTT. The encoded protein is CASSYRLFRDTQYF.

The chain is built from TRBV12-3 or TRBV12-4 and TRBJ2-5, with D possibly called TRBD1 or TRBD2 (6 bases each). V lost 6 bases and J 4 bases, leaving 15 bases between the germline ends. The CDR3 is 14 amino acids. This chain's CDR3 is CASSTGRGPETQYF. The CDR3 nucleotides read TGTGCCAGCAGCACCGGTCGGGGGCCAGAGACCCAGTACTTC.

The V and J genes are TRBV28 and TRBJ1-2; TRBD1 might be the D (6 bases). This CDR3 is built from 16 residues. The germline V gene has CDR1 MDHEN and CDR2 SYDVKM. V dropped 3 bases and J dropped 4 bases, with 18 bases sitting between them. The CDR3 DNA reads TGTGCCAGCAGTTTGGCCGGGGCAGGGGTGGTCTATGGCTACACCTTC. Amino acids: CASSLAGAGVVYGYTF.

This clonotype was counted between two and nine times. This rearrangement joins TRBV20-1 to TRBJ2-2; unclear D gene. The V gene's germline CDR1 is DFQATT and CDR2 SNEGSKA (reference sequence). This CDR3 spans 14 amino acids. V was pared by 3 bases and J by 4 bases, with 12 bases between. The CDR3 spells CSASLGSVTGELFF. The CDR3 nucleotides are TGCAGTGCTAGTCTGGGATCAGTCACCGGGGAGCTGTTTTTT.

CDR3 coding DNA: TGTGCCAGCAGCGTAGCGGGATGGGGCACAGATACGCAGTATTTT. It specifies CASSVAGWGTDTQYF. The chain is built from TRBV9 and TRBJ2-3; D might be TRBD2 (5 bases). V gave up 0 bases and J gave up 1 base, with 9 bases separating them. Germline values: CDR1 SGDLS, CDR2 YYNGEE. This CDR3 is built from 15 residues.

The chain links TRBV5-4 to TRBJ2-1, with 8 bases aligning to TRBD1. The junction had 7 bases not matched to a gene; V was cut back by 4 bases and J by 4 bases. The germline CDR1 and CDR2 sequences are SGHNT and YYREEE (reference sequence). The CDR3 is 15 residues long. The CDR3 is CASSAYRDRYNEQFF. The CDR3, as DNA: TGTGCCAGCAGCGCTTATCGGGACAGGTACAATGAGCAGTTCTTC.

This rearrangement joins TRBV2 to TRBJ2-7, with TRBD1 matching over 12 bases. CDR1 SNHLY and CDR2 FYNNEI come from the germline V gene. The CDR3 covers 14 residues. The trim removed 4 bases at V and 6 bases at J, leaving 4 bases unmatched. The CDR3 is CASSAGTGGLEQYF. DNA of the CDR3: TGTGCCAGCAGTGCCGGGACAGGGGGCCTCGAGCAGTACTTC. Using reference TRBV2 and TRBJ2-7 for the parts outside the CDR3, the full variable domain is EPEVTQTPSHQVTQMGQEVILRCVPISNHLYFYWYRQILGQKVEFLVSFYNNEISEKSEIFDDQFSVERPDGSNFTLKIRSTKLEDSAMYFCASSAGTGGLEQYFGPGTRLTVT.

This clonotype showed up just a few times. The gene calls are TRBV14 and TRBJ2-5; D may be TRBD1 or TRBD2 (5 bases each). The CDR3 totals 13 residues. With 4 bases removed from V and 13 bases from J, the gap between germline ends came to 19 bases. Per germline, CDR1 SGHDN and CDR2 FVKESK. The CDR3 nucleotides read TGTGCCAGCAGCCCAACGGGACGGGGCGTGTCGTACTTC. Its translation: CASSPTGRGVSYF.

Ten or more counts support this clonotype. The CDR3 is CSVKGSSYEQYF. CDR3 bases: TGCAGCGTTAAAGGTTCCTCCTACGAGCAGTACTTC. The genes are TRBV29-1 and TRBJ2-7, with D uncertain. Per the germline V gene, CDR1 is SQVTM and CDR2 is ANQGSEA. CDR3 length: 12 amino acids. The germline V and J ends were trimmed by 5 bases and 0 bases, with 8 bases remaining between them.

This chain joins TRBV5-1 and TRBJ2-7; D is uncertain. Germline-derived CDR1 and CDR2 are SGHRS and YFSETQ. The CDR3 totals 17 residues. Trimming cost V 0 bases and J 2 bases, with 18 bases left between them. CDR3: CASSLGPQSGNPYEQYF. Here the CDR3 DNA reads TGCGCCAGCAGCTTGGGCCCGCAGTCTGGGAACCCCTACGAGCAGTACTTC.

This rearrangement joins TRBV9 to TRBJ2-7; TRBD2 matches 7 bases. The CDR3 is made up of 14 amino acids. CDR1 and CDR2 from the germline V gene are SGDLS and YYNGEE. The trim removed 3 bases at V and 2 bases at J, leaving 5 bases unmatched. CDR3 coding DNA: TGTGCCAGCAGCGCCGGGAGGCCTCCCTACGAGCAGTACTTC. Translated, it gives CASSAGRPPYEQYF. The whole variable domain, filled in from reference TRBV9 and TRBJ2-7, reads DSGVTQTPKHLITATGQRVTLRCSPRSGDLSVYWYQQSLDQGLQFLIQYYNGEERAKGNILERFSAQQFPDLHSELNLSSLELGDSALYFCASSAGRPPYEQYFGPGTRLTVT.

This clonotype has just a few counts. The CDR3 DNA reads as TGTGCCATCAGTGTGCTCCGGGACACTCACGAGCAGTACTTC. Encoded protein: CAISVLRDTHEQYF. The rearrangement joins TRBV10-3 to TRBJ2-7; D may be TRBD1 (6 bases). Deletions cut 4 bases from V and 5 bases from J, with 15 bases between. From germline, CDR1 is ENHRY and CDR2 SYGVKD. The CDR3 has 14 residues.